Sequencing of this TCR beta chain was carried out in a study of cytomegalovirus exposure and HLA in healthy donors. The overall study: The study's early data release held about 85 million unique TCRs from HLA-typed donors. General study points: In a later analysis, TCR beta V- and J-gene trimming showed a link to a missense DCLRE1C variant.

The PCR used 60 Vbeta and 13 Jbeta primers. The protocol was immunoSEQ multiplex PCR, while the TCRdb copy is restricted to in-frame clones and leaves out a portion. The sample has roughly 230,000 clones; 70% to 90% are singletons. The germline CDR1 and CDR2 sequences are SGHRS and YFSETQ. The CDR3 contains 17 residues. V lost 3 bases, J lost 2 bases, and 20 bases lay in between. Note on this clone: No antigen is known for it.

The clonotype originates from a girl aged 2-10 years in good health and CMV-seronegative. Sequenced: PBMCs. V and J are TRBV5-1 and TRBJ1-2; weak D call: TRBD1 (5 bases). Here the CDR3 reads CASSSLPDTRDNYGYTF. Written as DNA, the CDR3 is TGCGCCAGCAGCTCTCTTCCGGACACCCGAGACAACTATGGCTACACCTTC.